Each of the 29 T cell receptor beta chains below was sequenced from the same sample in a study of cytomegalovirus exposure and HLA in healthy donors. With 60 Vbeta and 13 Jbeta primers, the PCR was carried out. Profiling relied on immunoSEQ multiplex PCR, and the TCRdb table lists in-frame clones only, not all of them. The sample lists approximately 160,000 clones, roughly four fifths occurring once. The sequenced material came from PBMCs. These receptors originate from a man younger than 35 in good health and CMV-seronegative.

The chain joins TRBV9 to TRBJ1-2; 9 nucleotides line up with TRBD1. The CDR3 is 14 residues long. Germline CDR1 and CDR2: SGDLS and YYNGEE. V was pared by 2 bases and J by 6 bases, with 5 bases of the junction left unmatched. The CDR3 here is CASSVTGGADGYTF. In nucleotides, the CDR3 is TGTGCCAGCAGCGTTACAGGGGGCGCGGATGGCTACACCTTC. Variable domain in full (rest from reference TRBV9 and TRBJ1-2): DSGVTQTPKHLITATGQRVTLRCSPRSGDLSVYWYQQSLDQGLQFLIQYYNGEERAKGNILERFSAQQFPDLHSELNLSSLELGDSALYFCASSVTGGADGYTFGSGTRLTVV.

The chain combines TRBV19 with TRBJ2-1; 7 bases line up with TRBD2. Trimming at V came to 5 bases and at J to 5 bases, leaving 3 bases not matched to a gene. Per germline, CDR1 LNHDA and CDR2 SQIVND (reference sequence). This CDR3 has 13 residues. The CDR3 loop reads CASSPSGNNEQFF. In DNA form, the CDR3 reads TGTGCCAGTAGTCCTAGCGGAAACAATGAGCAGTTCTTC.

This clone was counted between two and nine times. In DNA, the CDR3 is TGTGCCAGCAGTTATACCGGGAGCCATCAGCCCCAGCATTTT. Amino acid sequence: CASSYTGSHQPQHF. The chain recombines TRBV6-5 with TRBJ1-5; D remains ambiguous. V lost 3 bases and J 5 bases, leaving 11 bases between the germline ends. Germline CDR1 is MNHEY and CDR2 is SVGAGI. This CDR3 comprises 14 residues.

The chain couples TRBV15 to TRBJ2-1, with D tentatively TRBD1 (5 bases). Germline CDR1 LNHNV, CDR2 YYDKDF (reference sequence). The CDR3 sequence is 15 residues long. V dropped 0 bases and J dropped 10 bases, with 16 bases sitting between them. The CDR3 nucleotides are TGTGCCACCAGCAGAGATCAAGGCCTTTCAGGGGAGCAGTTCTTC. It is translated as CATSRDQGLSGEQFF.

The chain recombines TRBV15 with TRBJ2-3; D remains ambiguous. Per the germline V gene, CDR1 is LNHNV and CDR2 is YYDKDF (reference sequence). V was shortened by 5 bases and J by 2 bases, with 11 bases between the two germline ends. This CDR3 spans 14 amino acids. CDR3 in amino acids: CATSGPGFTDTQYF. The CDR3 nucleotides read TGTGCCACCAGCGGCCCCGGGTTCACAGATACGCAGTATTTT.

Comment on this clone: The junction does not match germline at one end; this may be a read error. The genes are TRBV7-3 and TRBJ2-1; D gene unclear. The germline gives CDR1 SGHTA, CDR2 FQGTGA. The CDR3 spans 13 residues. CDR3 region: CASSITEAHEQFF. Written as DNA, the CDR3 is TGTGCCAGCAGCATAACAGAGGCCCATGAGCAGTTCTTC.

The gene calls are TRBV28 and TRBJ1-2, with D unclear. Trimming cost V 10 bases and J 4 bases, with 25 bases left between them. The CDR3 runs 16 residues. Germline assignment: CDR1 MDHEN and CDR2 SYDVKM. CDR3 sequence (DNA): TGTGCCACCATCCCAGCCGGGTTCCAAAACCTCTATGGCTACACCTTC. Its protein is CATIPAGFQNLYGYTF.

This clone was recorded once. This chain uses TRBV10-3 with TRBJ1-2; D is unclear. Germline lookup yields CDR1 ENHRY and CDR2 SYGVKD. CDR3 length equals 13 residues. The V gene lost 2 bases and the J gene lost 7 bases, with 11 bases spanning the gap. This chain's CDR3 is CAISEPGGFGYTF. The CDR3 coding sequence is TGTGCCATCAGTGAGCCGGGTGGCTTTGGCTACACCTTC.

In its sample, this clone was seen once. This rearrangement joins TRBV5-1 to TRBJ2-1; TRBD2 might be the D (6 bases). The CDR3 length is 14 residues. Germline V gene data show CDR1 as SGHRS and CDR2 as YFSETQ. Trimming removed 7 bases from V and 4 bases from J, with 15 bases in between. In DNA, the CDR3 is TGCGCCAGCGCCCCCGGAGGGACTTACAATGAGCAGTTCTTC. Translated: CASAPGGTYNEQFF.

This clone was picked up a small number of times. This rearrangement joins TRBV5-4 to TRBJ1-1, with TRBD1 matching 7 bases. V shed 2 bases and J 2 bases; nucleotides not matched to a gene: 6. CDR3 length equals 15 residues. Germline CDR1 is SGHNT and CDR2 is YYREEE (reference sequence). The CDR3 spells CASSFRGVPNTEAFF. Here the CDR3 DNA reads TGTGCCAGCAGCTTCAGGGGGGTACCTAACACTGAAGCTTTCTTT.

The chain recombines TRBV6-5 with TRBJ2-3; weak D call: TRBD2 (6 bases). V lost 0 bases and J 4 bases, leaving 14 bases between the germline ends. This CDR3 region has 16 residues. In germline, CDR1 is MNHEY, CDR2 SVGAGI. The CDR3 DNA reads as TGTGCCAGCAGTTACTCGTTGGGTCCGGGGGCAGATACGCAGTATTTT. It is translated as CASSYSLGPGADTQYF.

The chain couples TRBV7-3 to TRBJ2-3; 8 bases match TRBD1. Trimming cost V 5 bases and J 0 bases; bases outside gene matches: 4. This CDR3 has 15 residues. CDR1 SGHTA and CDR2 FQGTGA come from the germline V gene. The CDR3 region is CASSPTGGSTDTQYF. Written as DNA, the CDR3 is TGTGCCAGCAGCCCCACAGGGGGGAGCACAGATACGCAGTATTTT.

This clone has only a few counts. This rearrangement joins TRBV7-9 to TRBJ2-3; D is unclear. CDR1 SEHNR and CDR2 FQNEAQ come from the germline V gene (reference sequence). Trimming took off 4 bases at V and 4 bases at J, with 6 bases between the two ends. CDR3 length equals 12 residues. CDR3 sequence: CASSSVADTQYF. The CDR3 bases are TGTGCCAGCAGCTCGGTTGCAGATACGCAGTATTTT. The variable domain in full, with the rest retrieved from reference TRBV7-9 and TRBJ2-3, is DTGVSQNPRHKITKRGQNVTFRCDPISEHNRLYWYRQTLGQGPEFLTYFQNEAQLEKSRLLSDRFSAERPKGSFSTLEIQRTEQGDSAMYLCASSSVADTQYFGPGTRLTVL.

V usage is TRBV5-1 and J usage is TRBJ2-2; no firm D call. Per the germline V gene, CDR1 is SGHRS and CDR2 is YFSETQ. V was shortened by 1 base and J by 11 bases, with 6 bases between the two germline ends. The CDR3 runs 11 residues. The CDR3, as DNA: TGCGCCAGCAGCTTGTATGGCGAGCTGTTTTTT. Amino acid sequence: CASSLYGELFF.

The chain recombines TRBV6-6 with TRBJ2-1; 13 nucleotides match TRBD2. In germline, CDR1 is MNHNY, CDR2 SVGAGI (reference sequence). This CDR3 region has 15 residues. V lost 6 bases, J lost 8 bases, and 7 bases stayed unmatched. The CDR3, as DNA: TGTGCCAGCAGCCGAGGGACTAGCGGGATAGATGAGCAGTTCTTC. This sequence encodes CASSRGTSGIDEQFF.

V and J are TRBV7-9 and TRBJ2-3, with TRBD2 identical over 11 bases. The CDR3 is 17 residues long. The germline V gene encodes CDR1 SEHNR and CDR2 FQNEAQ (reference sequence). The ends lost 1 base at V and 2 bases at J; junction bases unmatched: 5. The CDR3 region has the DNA TGTGCCAGCAGCTTAGGGGCACTAGCGGGGGACACAGATACGCAGTATTTT. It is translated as CASSLGALAGDTDTQYF.

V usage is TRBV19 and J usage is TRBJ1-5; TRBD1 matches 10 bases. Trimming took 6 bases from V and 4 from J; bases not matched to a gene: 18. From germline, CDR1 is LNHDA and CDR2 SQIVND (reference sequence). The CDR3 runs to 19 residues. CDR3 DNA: TGTGCCAGTAGGCACAGGGGAGTTCCGGGACAGGGGATTAATCAGCCCCAGCATTTT. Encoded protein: CASRHRGVPGQGINQPQHF.

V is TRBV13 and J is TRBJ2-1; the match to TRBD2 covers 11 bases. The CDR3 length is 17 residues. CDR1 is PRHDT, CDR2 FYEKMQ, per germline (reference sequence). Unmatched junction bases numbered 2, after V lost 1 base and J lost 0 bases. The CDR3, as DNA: TGTGCCAGCAGCTTAGTAGCGGGGGGGTCCTCCTACAATGAGCAGTTCTTC. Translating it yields CASSLVAGGSSYNEQFF.

CDR3 DNA: TGTGCCAGCAGGGGACAGGGAAGACAGCCCCAGCATTTT. Translated: CASRGQGRQPQHF. The chain joins TRBV25-1 to TRBJ1-5, with 9 bases matching TRBD1. This CDR3 contains 13 residues. Trimming took 6 bases from V and 7 from J; bases not matched to a gene: 4. The germline CDR1 and CDR2 sequences are MGHDK and SYGVNS. Full variable domain (missing parts from reference TRBV25-1 and TRBJ1-5): EADIYQTPRYLVIGTGKKITLECSQTMGHDKMYWYQQDPGMELHLIHYSYGVNSTEKGDLSSESTVSRIRTEHFPLTLESARPSHTSQYLCASRGQGRQPQHFGDGTRLSIL.

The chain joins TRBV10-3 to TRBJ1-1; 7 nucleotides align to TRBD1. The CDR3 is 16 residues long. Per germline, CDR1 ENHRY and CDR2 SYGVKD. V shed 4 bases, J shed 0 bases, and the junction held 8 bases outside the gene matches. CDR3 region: CAISGQAGTVNTEAFF. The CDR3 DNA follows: TGTGCCATCAGTGGGCAAGCCGGGACAGTGAACACTGAAGCTTTCTTT.

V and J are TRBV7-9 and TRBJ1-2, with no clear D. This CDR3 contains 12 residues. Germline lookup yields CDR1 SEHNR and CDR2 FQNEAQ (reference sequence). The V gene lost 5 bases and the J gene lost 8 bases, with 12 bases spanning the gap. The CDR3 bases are TGTGCCAGCAGCCCTCACTCTGAGGGCTACACCTTC. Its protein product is CASSPHSEGYTF.

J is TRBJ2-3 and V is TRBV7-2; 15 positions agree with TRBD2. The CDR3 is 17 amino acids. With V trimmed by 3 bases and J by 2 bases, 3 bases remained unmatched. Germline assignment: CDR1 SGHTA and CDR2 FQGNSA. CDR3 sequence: CASSLGLAGGPTDTQYF. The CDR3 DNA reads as TGTGCCAGCAGCTTGGGACTAGCGGGAGGCCCCACAGATACGCAGTATTTT.

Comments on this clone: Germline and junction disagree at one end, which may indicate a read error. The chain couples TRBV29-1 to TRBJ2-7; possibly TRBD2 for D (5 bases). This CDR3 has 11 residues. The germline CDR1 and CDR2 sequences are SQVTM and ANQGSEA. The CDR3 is CSVTKGSGVIF. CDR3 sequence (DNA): TGCAGCGTAACGAAAGGAAGCGGTGTAATTTTC.

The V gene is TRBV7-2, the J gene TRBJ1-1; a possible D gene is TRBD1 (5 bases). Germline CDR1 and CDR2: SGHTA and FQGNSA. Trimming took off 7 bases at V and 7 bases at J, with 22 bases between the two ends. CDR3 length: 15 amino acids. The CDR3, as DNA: TGTGCCAGCATCTTCGGGGGGAAGGCCCGAGATGAAGCTTTCTTT. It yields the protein CASIFGGKARDEAFF. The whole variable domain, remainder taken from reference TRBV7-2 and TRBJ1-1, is GAGVSQSPSNKVTEKGKDVELRCDPISGHTALYWYRQSLGQGLEFLIYFQGNSAPDKSGLPSDRFSAERTGGSVSTLTIQRTQQEDSAVYLCASIFGGKARDEAFFGQGTRLTVV.

Written as DNA, the CDR3 is TGTGCCAGCAGCCAGAACCGGGACAGGCTGAACACTGAAGCTTTCTTT. Its protein is CASSQNRDRLNTEAFF. V is TRBV9 and J is TRBJ1-1; TRBD1 matches at 8 bases. The CDR3 is made up of 16 amino acids. The germline V gene has CDR1 SGDLS and CDR2 YYNGEE. Unmatched junction bases numbered 8, after V lost 4 bases and J lost 0 bases.

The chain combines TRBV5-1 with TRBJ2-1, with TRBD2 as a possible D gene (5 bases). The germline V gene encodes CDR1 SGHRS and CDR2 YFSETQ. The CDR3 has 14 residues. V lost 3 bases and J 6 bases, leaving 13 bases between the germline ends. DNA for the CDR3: TGCGCCAGCAGCTCTTCCGGGAATGGCAATGAGCAGTTCTTC. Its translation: CASSSSGNGNEQFF.

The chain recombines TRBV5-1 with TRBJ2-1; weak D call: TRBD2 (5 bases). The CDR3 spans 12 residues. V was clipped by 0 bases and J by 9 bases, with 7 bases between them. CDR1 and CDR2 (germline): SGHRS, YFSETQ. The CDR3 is CASSLGTPEQFF. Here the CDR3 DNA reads TGCGCCAGCAGCTTGGGGACTCCTGAGCAGTTCTTC.

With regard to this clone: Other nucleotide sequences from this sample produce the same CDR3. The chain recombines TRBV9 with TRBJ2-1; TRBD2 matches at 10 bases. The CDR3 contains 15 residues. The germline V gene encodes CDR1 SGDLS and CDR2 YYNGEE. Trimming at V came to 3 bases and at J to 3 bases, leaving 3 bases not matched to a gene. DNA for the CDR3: TGTGCCAGCAGCGGAGGACTAGCGGACTACAATGAGCAGTTCTTC. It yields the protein CASSGGLADYNEQFF.

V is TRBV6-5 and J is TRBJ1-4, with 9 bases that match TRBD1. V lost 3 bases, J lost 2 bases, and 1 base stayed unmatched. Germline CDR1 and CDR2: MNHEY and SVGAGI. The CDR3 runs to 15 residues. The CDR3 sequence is CASSYTGGTNEKLFF. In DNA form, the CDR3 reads TGTGCCAGCAGTTATACAGGGGGCACTAATGAAAAACTGTTTTTT.